The sequence of this T cell receptor beta chain was determined in a study of cytomegalovirus exposure and HLA in healthy donors. Per the germline V gene, CDR1 is WSHSY and CDR2 is SAAADI. The CDR3 extends over 13 amino acids. V lost 2 bases and J 2 bases, leaving 6 bases between the germline ends. PCR amplification relied on 60 Vbeta primers (plus 13 Jbeta primers). Data came from immunoSEQ multiplex PCR; TCRdb stores just in-frame clones and leaves some out. The data show some 60,000 clones, over 75% seen once. To note about this clone: Antigen: not known.

General observations from the study: Previously analyzed data showed that most TCR beta V segments were productive at a frequency of about 90% or about 30%. It was assumed in the presence/absence analyses that sequencing depth was roughly uniform across donors.

The chain uses TRBV10-2 and TRBJ1-2, with D unclear. The sample was PBMCs. This sequence originates from a female donor in good health and CMV-seronegative. The CDR3: CASSETVNYGYTF. CDR3 nucleotide sequence: TGCGCCAGCAGTGAGACGGTGAACTATGGCTACACCTTC.